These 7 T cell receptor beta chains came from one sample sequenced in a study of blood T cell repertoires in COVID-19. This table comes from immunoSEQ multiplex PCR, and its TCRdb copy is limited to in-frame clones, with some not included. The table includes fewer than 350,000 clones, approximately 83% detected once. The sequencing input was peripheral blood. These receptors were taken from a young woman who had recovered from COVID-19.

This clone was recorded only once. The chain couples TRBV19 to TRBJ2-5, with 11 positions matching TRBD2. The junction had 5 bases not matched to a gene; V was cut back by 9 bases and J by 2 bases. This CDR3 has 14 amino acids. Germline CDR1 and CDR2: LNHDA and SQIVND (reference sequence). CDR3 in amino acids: CASLAGGGQETQYF. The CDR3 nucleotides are TGTGCCAGCCTAGCGGGGGGCGGACAAGAGACCCAGTACTTC.

The CDR3 protein is CASSNRGFYGYTF. CDR3 coding DNA: TGTGCCAGCAGTAACAGGGGTTTCTATGGCTACACCTTC. The chain has TRBV6-5 and TRBJ1-2; 7 nucleotides line up with TRBD1. The CDR3 has 13 residues. The junction had 4 bases not matched to a gene; V was cut back by 5 bases and J by 4 bases. The V gene's germline CDR1 is MNHEY and CDR2 SVGAGI.

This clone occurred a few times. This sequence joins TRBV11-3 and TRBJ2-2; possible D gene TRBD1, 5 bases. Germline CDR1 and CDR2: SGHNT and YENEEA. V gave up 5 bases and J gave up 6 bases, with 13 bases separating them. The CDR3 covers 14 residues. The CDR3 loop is CASSKKGMAGELFF. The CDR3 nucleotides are TGTGCCAGCAGCAAAAAGGGGATGGCCGGGGAGCTGTTTTTT.

The CDR3 region is CASSPGTGNSPLHF. The CDR3 region has the DNA TGTGCCAGCTCACCAGGGACAGGGAATTCACCCCTCCACTTT. The rearrangement uses TRBV18 and TRBJ1-6; 9 bases align to TRBD1. The CDR3 sequence is 14 residues long. Germline CDR1 reads KGHSH; CDR2 reads LQKENI. Unmatched junction bases numbered 0, after V lost 2 bases and J lost 7 bases.

The CDR3 nucleotides are TGTGCCAGTAGTATAAAAGTGGCGGGAGGGGACAATGAGCAGTTCTTC. This sequence encodes CASSIKVAGGDNEQFF. The chain has TRBV19 and TRBJ2-1, with TRBD2 matching over 9 bases. The V gene end was trimmed by 2 bases and the J gene end by 5 bases; junction bases not matched to a gene: 7. This CDR3 is 16 amino acids long. CDR1 LNHDA and CDR2 SQIVND come from the germline V gene (reference sequence).

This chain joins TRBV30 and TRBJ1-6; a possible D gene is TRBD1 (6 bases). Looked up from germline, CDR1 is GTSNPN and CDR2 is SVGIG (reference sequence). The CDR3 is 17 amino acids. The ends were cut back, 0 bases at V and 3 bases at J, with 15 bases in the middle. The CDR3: CAWSVRAGGIYNSPLHF. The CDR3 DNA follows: TGTGCCTGGAGTGTAAGGGCGGGGGGCATCTATAATTCACCCCTCCACTTT. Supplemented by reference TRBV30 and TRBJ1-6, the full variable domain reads SQTIHQWPATLVQPVGSPLSLECTVEGTSNPNLYWYRQAAGRGLQLLFYSVGIGQISSEVPQNLSASRPQDRQFILSSKKLLLSDSGFYLCAWSVRAGGIYNSPLHFGNGTRLTVT.

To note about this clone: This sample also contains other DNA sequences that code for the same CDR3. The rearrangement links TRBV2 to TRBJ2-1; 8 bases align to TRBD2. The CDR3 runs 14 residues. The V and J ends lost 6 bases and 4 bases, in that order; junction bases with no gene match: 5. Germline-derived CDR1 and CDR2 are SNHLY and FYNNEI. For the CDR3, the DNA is TGTGCCAGCAGCGGCGGGGGGCCATACAATGAGCAGTTCTTC. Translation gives CASSGGGPYNEQFF.